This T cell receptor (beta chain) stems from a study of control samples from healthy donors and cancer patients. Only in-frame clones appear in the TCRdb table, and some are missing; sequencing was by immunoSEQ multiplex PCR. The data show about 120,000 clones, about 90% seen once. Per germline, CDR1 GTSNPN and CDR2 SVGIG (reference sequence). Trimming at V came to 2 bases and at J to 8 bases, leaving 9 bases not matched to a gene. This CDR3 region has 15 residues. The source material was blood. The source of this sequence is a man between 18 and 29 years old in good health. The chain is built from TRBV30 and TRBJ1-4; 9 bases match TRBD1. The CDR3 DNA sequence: TGTGCCTGGAGTCCCGGGACAGGGTCGGGCGAAAAACTGTTTTTT. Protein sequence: CAWSPGTGSGEKLFF.